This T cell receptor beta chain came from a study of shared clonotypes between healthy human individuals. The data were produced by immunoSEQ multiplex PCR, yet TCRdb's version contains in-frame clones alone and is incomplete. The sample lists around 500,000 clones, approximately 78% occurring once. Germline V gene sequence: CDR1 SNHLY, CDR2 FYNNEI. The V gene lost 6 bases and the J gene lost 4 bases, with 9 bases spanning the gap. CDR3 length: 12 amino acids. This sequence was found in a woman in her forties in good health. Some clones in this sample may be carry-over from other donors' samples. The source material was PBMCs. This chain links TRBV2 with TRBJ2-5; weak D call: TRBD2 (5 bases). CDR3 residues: CASRREGETQYF. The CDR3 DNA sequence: TGTGCCAGCAGGAGGGAAGGAGAGACCCAGTACTTC. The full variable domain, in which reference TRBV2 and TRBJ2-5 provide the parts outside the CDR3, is EPEVTQTPSHQVTQMGQEVILRCVPISNHLYFYWYRQILGQKVEFLVSFYNNEISEKSEIFDDQFSVERPDGSNFTLKIRSTKLEDSAMYFCASRREGETQYFGPGTRLLVL.